A selection of T cell receptor beta chains follows, all from one sample in a study of T cells in Graves' hyperthyroidism and ophthalmopathy. TCRdb re-analysed the multiplex PCR reads in MiXCR, keeping a single row per CDR3 protein. In the table there are approximately 620,000 distinct CDR3 sequences, around 13% of which are singletons. Sequencing was carried out using blood. These receptor sequences come from a woman aged 25 to 45 with Graves' hyperthyroidism that later progressed to Graves' ophthalmopathy. Both conserved end residues are part of each CDR3. The D gene is left open where the match is weak. Rows may omit the clone size; those that give it use once, few, many or a size class.

V gene	CDR3 length	J gene	D gene	clone size	CDR3 protein	CDR3 DNA
TRBV7-2	13	TRBJ1-4	.	.	CASSRVLNEKLFF	TGTGCCAGCAGCCGAGTCCTTAATGAAAAACTGTTTTTT
TRBV9	15	TRBJ1-5	.	many	CASSVDSRTNQPQHF	TGTGCCAGCAGCGTGGACAGCCGCACCAATCAGCCCCAGCATTTT
TRBV6-5	19	TRBJ2-7	.	few	CASSYSTGPTGAGSYEQYF	TGTGCCAGCAGTTACTCGACGGGACCCACCGGGGCTGGTTCCTACGAGCAGTACTTC
TRBV28	12	TRBJ2-7	TRBD1	.	CASETTGAEQYF	TGTGCCAGCGAGACCACAGGGGCCGAGCAGTACTTC
TRBV29-1	14	TRBJ1-2	TRBD1	.	CSVRRDRANYVYTF	TGCAGCGTTCGAAGGGACAGAGCTAACTATGTCTACACCTTC
TRBV20-1	15	TRBJ2-3	.	few	CSATRPQGGTDTQYF	TGCAGTGCAACCCGACCTCAGGGAGGCACAGATACGCAGTATTTT
TRBV7-9	13	TRBJ1-1	.	many	CASSLGQAPEAFF	TGTGCCAGCAGCTTGGGACAAGCCCCTGAAGCTTTCTTT
TRBV27	15	TRBJ1-4	TRBD1	many	CASRDRGSTNEKLFF	TGTGCCAGCAGGGACAGGGGGTCAACTAATGAAAAACTGTTTTTT
TRBV20-1	16	TRBJ2-1	.	many	CSARDRGGGGYNEQFF	TGCAGTGCTAGAGATCGAGGGGGGGGGGGTTACAATGAGCAGTTCTTC
TRBV10-3	14	TRBJ2-7	.	many	CAIRSADSSYEQYF	TGTGCCATCAGATCAGCGGATAGCTCCTACGAGCAGTACTTC
TRBV27	13	TRBJ1-2	.	.	CASSAAGDNFYTF	TGTGCCAGCAGCGCCGCTGGAGACAACTTCTATACCTTC
TRBV20-1	14	TRBJ1-1	.	many	CSARDPGKDTEAFF	TGCAGTGCTAGAGATCCCGGGAAGGACACTGAAGCTTTCTTT
TRBV6-1	11	TRBJ1-1	TRBD1	many	CASRGDRDAFF	TGTGCCAGCAGGGGAGACAGGGACGCTTTCTTT
TRBV7-9	14	TRBJ1-2	.	.	CASSFSGGSYGYTF	TGTGCCAGCAGCTTCTCAGGTGGCAGTTATGGCTACACCTTC
TRBV19	15	TRBJ2-1	.	few	CASSPNWNDYNEQFF	TGTGCCAGTAGTCCGAACTGGAACGACTACAATGAGCAGTTCTTC
TRBV19	15	TRBJ2-6	.	.	CASSTGAAGANVLTF	TGTGCCAGTAGTACAGGGGCTGCTGGGGCCAACGTCCTGACTTTC
TRBV6-4	16	TRBJ2-1	TRBD2	.	CASSEWGLAEYNEQFF	TGTGCCAGCAGTGAATGGGGACTAGCGGAGTACAATGAGCAGTTCTTC
TRBV27	15	TRBJ1-1	.	.	CASSSTSRGNTEAFF	TGTGCCAGCAGTTCCACTAGCAGGGGGAACACTGAAGCTTTCTTT
TRBV28	13	TRBJ2-7	.	many	CASMTTVSYEQYF	TGTGCCAGCATGACGACAGTCTCCTACGAGCAGTACTTC
TRBV27	14	TRBJ1-5	TRBD1	many	CASSSGQVVQPQHF	TGTGCCAGCAGTTCCGGACAGGTTGTACAGCCCCAGCATTTT
TRBV7-2	16	TRBJ1-6	TRBD1	many	CASSLGPGTDNSPLHF	TGTGCCAGCAGCTTAGGCCCTGGGACAGATAATTCACCCCTCCACTTT
TRBV2	14	TRBJ1-2	.	many	CASSVSHQTYGYTF	TGTGCCAGCAGTGTTAGTCACCAAACATATGGCTACACCTTC
TRBV12-5	17	TRBJ1-1	.	many	CASGLVALQMGKTEAFF	TGTGCTAGTGGTTTGGTGGCCCTTCAAATGGGGAAGACTGAAGCTTTCTTT
TRBV29-1	13	TRBJ1-1	.	many	CSVARNLNTEAFF	TGCAGCGTGGCCCGCAACTTGAACACTGAAGCTTTCTTT
TRBV6-2/TRBV6-3	15	TRBJ1-5	.	few	CASSYTGESNQPQHF	TGTGCCAGCAGTTACACAGGCGAGAGCAATCAGCCCCAGCATTTT
TRBV29-1	16	TRBJ2-2	TRBD1	many	CSVEDGQGAYTGELFF	TGCAGCGTTGAAGATGGCCAGGGGGCGTACACCGGGGAGCTGTTTTTT
TRBV12-3/TRBV12-4	14	TRBJ2-7	.	many	CASSPTVRAVGQYF	TGTGCCAGCAGTCCGACGGTCCGAGCGGTGGGGCAGTACTTC
TRBV27	14	TRBJ1-3	TRBD1	few	CASRQQGSRNTIYF	TGTGCCAGTCGACAACAGGGGAGTAGAAACACCATATATTTT
TRBV12-3/TRBV12-4	11	TRBJ1-1	.	few	CASSLAIEAFF	TGTGCCAGCAGTTTAGCTATTGAAGCTTTCTTT
TRBV11-2	14	TRBJ2-2	.	many	CASSPQGNTGELFF	TGTGCCAGCAGCCCACAGGGGAACACCGGGGAGCTGTTTTTT
TRBV7-3	15	TRBJ1-1	.	many	CASSLLGLGNTEAFF	TGTGCCAGCAGCTTATTAGGACTCGGGAACACTGAAGCTTTCTTT
TRBV10-3	15	TRBJ1-3	TRBD1	.	CAISDPQGAGNTIYF	TGTGCCATCAGTGATCCGCAGGGGGCAGGAAACACCATATATTTT
TRBV28	12	TRBJ1-2	.	.	CASSFYRNGYTF	TGTGCCAGCAGTTTTTACAGGAATGGCTACACCTTC
TRBV28	14	TRBJ2-7	.	many	CASSLFRRSDEQYF	TGTGCCAGCAGTTTATTTCGCAGGAGCGACGAGCAGTACTTC
TRBV15	16	TRBJ2-4	.	.	CATSRAFGGQVNIQYF	TGTGCCACCAGCAGGGCCTTTGGGGGTCAAGTAAACATTCAGTACTTC
TRBV29-1	12	TRBJ1-1	TRBD1	many	CSVMDRDTEAFF	TGCAGCGTTATGGACAGGGACACTGAAGCTTTCTTT
TRBV19	15	TRBJ2-7	TRBD2	many	CASTRGTSGSYEQYF	TGTGCCAGTACTCGAGGGACTAGCGGGAGTTACGAGCAGTACTTC